This T cell receptor (beta chain) was obtained from a study of shared clonotypes between healthy human individuals. CDR3 size: 14 residues. CDR1 and CDR2 (germline): WSHSY, SAAADI. V trimming: 6 bases; J trimming: 6 bases; junction bases outside the gene matches: 11. Cells designated naive CD8 were CD45RO-negative and were positively selected for CCR7, with terminally differentiated effector memory CD45RA+ cells excluded. Method: immunoSEQ multiplex PCR; TCRdb's copy keeps in-frame clones and lacks some. The sample shows fewer than 800,000 clones, approximately 90% of them seen only once. Sequences were obtained from naive CD8+ T cells sorted from blood. This chain connects TRBV10-2 to TRBJ2-7; 7 bases are a match to TRBD1. The clonotype originates from a man in his thirties or forties in good health. Here the CDR3 DNA reads TGCGCCAGCAGGTCAGGGGGATGGGTAAGCGAGCAGTACTTC. Translation gives CASRSGGWVSEQYF.